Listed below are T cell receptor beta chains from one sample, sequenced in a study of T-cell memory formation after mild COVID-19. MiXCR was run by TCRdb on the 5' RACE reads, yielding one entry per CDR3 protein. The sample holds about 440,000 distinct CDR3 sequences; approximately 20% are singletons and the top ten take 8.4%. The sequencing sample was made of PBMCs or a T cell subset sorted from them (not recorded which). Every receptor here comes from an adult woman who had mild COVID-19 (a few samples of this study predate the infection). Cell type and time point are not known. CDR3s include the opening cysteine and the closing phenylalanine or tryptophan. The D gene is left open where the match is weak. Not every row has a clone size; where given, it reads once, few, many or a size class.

TGCGCCAGCAGCAATACAAGGACTAGCGGGGGGGTTCAGACCCAGTACTTC	CASSNTRTSGGVQTQYF	TRBJ2-5	many	TRBV5-1	TRBD2
TGTGCCAGCAGTTCCCGGGGCACTGAAGCTTTCTTT	CASSSRGTEAFF	TRBJ1-1	few	TRBV6-6	.
TGTGCCAGCAGCTTTGCGGGGGGAGTCGGAGGCTACACCTTC	CASSFAGGVGGYTF	TRBJ1-2	.	TRBV5-4	.
TGTGCCAGTAGTATTTCAACAGGGAGTTACAATGAGCAGTTCTTC	CASSISTGSYNEQFF	TRBJ2-1	.	TRBV19	.
TGTGCTAGTGGTTTGGTAGTCAGGGCCACTGAAGCTTTCTTT	CASGLVVRATEAFF	TRBJ1-1	few	TRBV12-5	.
TGTGCCACCAGTGATCAGTCCGGGACAGGGCTCCGCAATGAGCAGTTCTTC	CATSDQSGTGLRNEQFF	TRBJ2-1	few	TRBV24-1	TRBD1
TGTGCCAGCAGCACGCAGGGGAACTACGAGCAGTACTTC	CASSTQGNYEQYF	TRBJ2-7	few	TRBV5-5	.
TGTGCCGGGGGGACAGGGGGCTCCTACGAGCAGTACTTC	CAGGTGGSYEQYF	TRBJ2-7	.	TRBV2	TRBD1
TGTGCCAGCAGCTTAGTTGGTGTCCCAGGCCCTAAGGGCTACACCTTC	CASSLVGVPGPKGYTF	TRBJ1-2	.	TRBV11-2	.
TGTGCCAGCAGTGAAGGGGCGGAATCCTACGAGCAGTACTTC	CASSEGAESYEQYF	TRBJ2-7	few	TRBV2	.
TGTGCCAGCAGCTACCGGGACTCCCAAGATACGCAGTATTTT	CASSYRDSQDTQYF	TRBJ2-3	.	TRBV7-3	.
TGTGCCAGCAGCTTAGAAGGCAGGGGCCACTACAATGAGCAGTTCTTC	CASSLEGRGHYNEQFF	TRBJ2-1	.	TRBV7-8	.
TGTGCCAGCTCACAGAGGGTGGACGGCACAGATACGCAGTATTTT	CASSQRVDGTDTQYF	TRBJ2-3	.	TRBV18	.
TGTGCCAGCAGCCAAGGTTCCCCTGCGGGGGGGCGAGGGCTGTTTTTT	CASSQGSPAGGRGLFF	TRBJ2-2	few	TRBV3-1	TRBD2
TGCAGAGCTAGAGGACCGGGACAGGGAACCTACAATGAGCAGTTCTTC	CRARGPGQGTYNEQFF	TRBJ2-1	few	TRBV20-1	TRBD1
TGTGCCTCGATCAACCGGGACGGGAGATTCTATGGCTACACCTTC	CASINRDGRFYGYTF	TRBJ1-2	few	TRBV30	.
TGCGCCAGCAGCCTTTGGGACAGGGTTAGCGAAGCTTTCTTT	CASSLWDRVSEAFF	TRBJ1-1	.	TRBV4-1	TRBD1
TGCAGCGTTGTTTCAGCGGCTATCAATGAGCAGTTCTTC	CSVVSAAINEQFF	TRBJ2-1	few	TRBV29-1	.
TGCAGTACAGGGTCTTACGAGCAGTACTTC	CSTGSYEQYF	TRBJ2-7	.	TRBV20-1	.
TGTGCCAGTGCTTCGTTTGGGTATGAAGCTTTCTTT	CASASFGYEAFF	TRBJ1-1	.	TRBV19	.
TGTGCCAGCAGCCTACTAGCGGCTGAGCAGTTCTTC	CASSLLAAEQFF	TRBJ2-1	few	TRBV7-9	TRBD2
TGTGCCAGCAGCGGCCATGGGCGATACTACGAGCAGTACTTC	CASSGHGRYYEQYF	TRBJ2-7	.	TRBV7-2	.
TGTGCCAGCAGCTCCCCAGGGGGATTTTCGATTGGCTACACCTTC	CASSSPGGFSIGYTF	TRBJ1-2	.	TRBV5-6	TRBD1
TGCGCCAGCAGCTTGAGGGCACCAGGGGGCTCTGGAAACACCATATATTTT	CASSLRAPGGSGNTIYF	TRBJ1-3	few	TRBV5-1	TRBD1
TGTGCCAGCAAGGGAGGGCCAATGAACACTGAAGCTTTCTTT	CASKGGPMNTEAFF	TRBJ1-1	few	TRBV9	.
TGTGCCAGCAGTTTATCGACAGCCTATGGCTACACCTTC	CASSLSTAYGYTF	TRBJ1-2	few	TRBV27	.
TGTGCCAGCAGTGTAACTCCGGGACAGCTTTACGAGCAGTACTTC	CASSVTPGQLYEQYF	TRBJ2-7	few	TRBV6-6	TRBD1
TGTGCCACCAGCTCCCGCGGGACTAGCGGTTCCTACGAGCAGTACTTC	CATSSRGTSGSYEQYF	TRBJ2-7	.	TRBV24-1	TRBD2
TGTGCCAGCAGCTTGCCCCTAGCGGACCCGAGCACAGATACGCAGTATTTT	CASSLPLADPSTDTQYF	TRBJ2-3	.	TRBV5-4	TRBD2
TGTGCCAGCAGCTTAACGGACACCGGCTCCTACAATGAGCAGTTCTTC	CASSLTDTGSYNEQFF	TRBJ2-1	.	TRBV7-3	.
TGTGCCAGCAGGAGCCTTAGGGGGGGCAGTAAAGAGACCCAGTACTTC	CASRSLRGGSKETQYF	TRBJ2-5	few	TRBV6-6	.
TGCAGTGCCGGACAGGGAAATTCACCCCTCCACTTT	CSAGQGNSPLHF	TRBJ1-6	.	TRBV20-1	TRBD1
TGTGCCAGCAGTTTAATGAGACAGGGGGGCCAGCCCCAGCATTTT	CASSLMRQGGQPQHF	TRBJ1-5	.	TRBV27	TRBD1
TGTGCCAGCAGCTTTAGCTGGGGCGGACTAGTAAACACCGGGGAGCTGTTTTTT	CASSFSWGGLVNTGELFF	TRBJ2-2	few	TRBV7-9	TRBD2
TGTGCCAGCAGTCCGCAGGGGTTCCAAGAGACCCAGTACTTC	CASSPQGFQETQYF	TRBJ2-5	once	TRBV12-3/TRBV12-4	.
TGTGCCAGTAGGGGACTTGGGACAGGGGGCTACGAGCAGTACTTC	CASRGLGTGGYEQYF	TRBJ2-7	many	TRBV19	TRBD1
TGCGCCAGCAGCTTGTTGGACTGGGGATGGAACACCGGGGAGCTGTTTTTT	CASSLLDWGWNTGELFF	TRBJ2-2	.	TRBV5-1	.
TGTGCCAGCAGCAGGACAGGGGAGGGCATTCAGTACTTC	CASSRTGEGIQYF	TRBJ2-4	.	TRBV7-9	TRBD1
TGTGCCAGCAGCCGGTCAGGGTTGGCTACAGATACGCAGTATTTT	CASSRSGLATDTQYF	TRBJ2-3	.	TRBV7-3	.
TGTGCCAGCAGCTCCTACCCGAACACAGATACGCAGTATTTT	CASSSYPNTDTQYF	TRBJ2-3	many	TRBV7-2	.
TGTGCCAGCAGCCAAGGACCCCTGGGGCAAGAGACCCAGTACTTC	CASSQGPLGQETQYF	TRBJ2-5	.	TRBV3-1	.
TGCAGTGCTGTGGACAGCACGGGACTAGCGGGGGCAGAGACCCAGTACTTC	CSAVDSTGLAGAETQYF	TRBJ2-5	.	TRBV20-1	TRBD2
TGTGCCAGCAGCTTAAGGGTCCCGGGACAGGGGTCGGGCACAGATACGCAGTATTTT	CASSLRVPGQGSGTDTQYF	TRBJ2-3	few	TRBV7-6	TRBD1